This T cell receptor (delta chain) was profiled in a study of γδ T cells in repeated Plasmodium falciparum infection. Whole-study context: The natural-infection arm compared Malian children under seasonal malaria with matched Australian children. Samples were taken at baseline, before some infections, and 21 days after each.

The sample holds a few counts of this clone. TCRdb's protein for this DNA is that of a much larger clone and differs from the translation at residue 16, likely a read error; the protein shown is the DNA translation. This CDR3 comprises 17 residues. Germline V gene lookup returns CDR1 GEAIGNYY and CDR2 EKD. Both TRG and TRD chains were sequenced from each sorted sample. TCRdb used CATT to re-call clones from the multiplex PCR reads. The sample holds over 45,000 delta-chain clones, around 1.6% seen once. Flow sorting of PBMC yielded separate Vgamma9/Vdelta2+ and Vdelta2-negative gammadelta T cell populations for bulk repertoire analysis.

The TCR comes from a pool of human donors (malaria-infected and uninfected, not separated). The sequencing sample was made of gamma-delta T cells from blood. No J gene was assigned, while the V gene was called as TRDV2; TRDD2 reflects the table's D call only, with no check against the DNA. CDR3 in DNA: TGTGCCTGTGACCCGATTCCTACCCGGCACAGGGCCGATAAACTCACCTTT. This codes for CACDPIPTRHRADKLTF.